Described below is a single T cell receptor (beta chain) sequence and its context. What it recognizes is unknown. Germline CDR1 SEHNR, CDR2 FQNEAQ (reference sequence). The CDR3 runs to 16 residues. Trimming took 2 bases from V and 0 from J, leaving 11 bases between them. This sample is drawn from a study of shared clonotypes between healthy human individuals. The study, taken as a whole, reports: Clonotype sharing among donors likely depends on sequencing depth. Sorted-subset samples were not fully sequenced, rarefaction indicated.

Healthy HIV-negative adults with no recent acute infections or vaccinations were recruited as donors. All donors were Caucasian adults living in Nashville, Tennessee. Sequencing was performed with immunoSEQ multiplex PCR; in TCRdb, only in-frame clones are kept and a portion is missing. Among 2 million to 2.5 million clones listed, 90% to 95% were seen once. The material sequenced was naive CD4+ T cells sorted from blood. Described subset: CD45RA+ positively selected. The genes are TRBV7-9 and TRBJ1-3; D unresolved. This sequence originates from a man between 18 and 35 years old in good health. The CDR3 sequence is CASSLWGESSGNTIYF. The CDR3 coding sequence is TGTGCCAGCAGCTTATGGGGAGAGAGCTCTGGAAACACCATATATTTT.